This is a list of T cell receptor beta chains from one sample in a study of cytomegalovirus exposure and HLA in healthy donors. Assay: immunoSEQ multiplex PCR; the TCRdb copy retains only in-frame clones and omits some. The sample carries under 200,000 clones, around four fifths recorded once. Sequencing input: PBMCs. The receptors were gathered from a man aged 25-45 years in good health and CMV-seronegative. The CDR3 runs from the conserved cysteine through the conserved F or W. Fields, in order: CDR3 length, V gene, J gene, D gene, clone size, CDR3 DNA, CDR3 protein. A D gene is named only where the DNA matches it firmly. For some rows the clone size is stated as once, few or many, or as a class when expanded; others skip it.

cdr3_length: 10; v_call: TRBV6-5; j_call: TRBJ2-7; d_call: .; clone_size: .; cdr3_nt: TGTGCCAGCGGGGACTCCGGGCAGTACTTC; cdr3_aa: CASGDSGQYF
cdr3_length: 14; v_call: TRBV6-5; j_call: TRBJ1-1; d_call: TRBD1; clone_size: once; cdr3_nt: TGTGCCAGCAGAAACCAGGGGGCGAACACTGAAGCTTTCTTT; cdr3_aa: CASRNQGANTEAFF
cdr3_length: 15; v_call: TRBV6-5; j_call: TRBJ2-1; d_call: .; clone_size: few; cdr3_nt: TGTGCCAGCAGGGACCCGGGGGGCACCTACAATGAGCAGTTCTTC; cdr3_aa: CASRDPGGTYNEQFF
cdr3_length: 18; v_call: TRBV7-9; j_call: TRBJ2-6; d_call: TRBD2; clone_size: few; cdr3_nt: TGTGCCAGCAGCTCCATAGCGGGAGCGAGCTCTGGGGCCAACGTCCTGACTTTC; cdr3_aa: CASSSIAGASSGANVLTF
cdr3_length: 14; v_call: TRBV2; j_call: TRBJ2-3; d_call: .; clone_size: few; cdr3_nt: TGTGCCAGCAGTGAGTGGGACTCGACAGATACGCAGTATTTT; cdr3_aa: CASSEWDSTDTQYF
cdr3_length: 13; v_call: TRBV5-5; j_call: TRBJ1-1; d_call: .; clone_size: .; cdr3_nt: TGTGCCAGCAGCTTGGCCGGGAATCAGGAAGCTTTCTTT; cdr3_aa: CASSLAGNQEAFF
cdr3_length: 15; v_call: TRBV7-8; j_call: TRBJ2-7; d_call: TRBD2; clone_size: once; cdr3_nt: TGTGCCAGCAGCTTAGGGTCTACTAGCGCCCACGAGCAGTACTTC; cdr3_aa: CASSLGSTSAHEQYF
cdr3_length: 14; v_call: TRBV10-1; j_call: TRBJ2-7; d_call: .; clone_size: .; cdr3_nt: TGCGCCAGCAGTTCCCGCAGGGAGGCCTACGAGCAGTACTTC; cdr3_aa: CASSSRREAYEQYF
cdr3_length: 15; v_call: TRBV7-9; j_call: TRBJ2-5; d_call: .; clone_size: .; cdr3_nt: TGTGCCAGCAGCTCCGAAAATCAGGGTCCAGAGACCCAGTACTTC; cdr3_aa: CASSSENQGPETQYF
cdr3_length: 15; v_call: TRBV19; j_call: TRBJ2-5; d_call: TRBD1; clone_size: .; cdr3_nt: TGTGCCAGTAGTATTGACAGGGGCCCACAAGAGACCCAGTACTTC; cdr3_aa: CASSIDRGPQETQYF
cdr3_length: 15; v_call: TRBV6-1; j_call: TRBJ1-4; d_call: .; clone_size: .; cdr3_nt: TGTGCCAGCAGTGAACAGTGGGCCTCCCGGGAAAAACTGTTTTTT; cdr3_aa: CASSEQWASREKLFF
cdr3_length: 18; v_call: TRBV4-1; j_call: TRBJ1-5; d_call: .; clone_size: .; cdr3_nt: TGCGCCAGCAGCCCTTGGAGGGGAGGGACTGGAAGCAATCAGCCCCAGCATTTT; cdr3_aa: CASSPWRGGTGSNQPQHF
cdr3_length: 15; v_call: TRBV9; j_call: TRBJ2-5; d_call: TRBD2; clone_size: .; cdr3_nt: TGTGCCAGCAGCGTAGGGGTAGCGGGGAGGGAGACCCAGTACTTC; cdr3_aa: CASSVGVAGRETQYF
cdr3_length: 15; v_call: TRBV11-2; j_call: TRBJ2-3; d_call: .; clone_size: .; cdr3_nt: TGTGCCAGCAGCTTGGGAGGGGGGCGCACAGATACGCAGTATTTT; cdr3_aa: CASSLGGGRTDTQYF
cdr3_length: 14; v_call: TRBV9; j_call: TRBJ2-7; d_call: TRBD2; clone_size: .; cdr3_nt: TGTGCCAGCAGCGAGACTAGCGGGGAATACGAGCAGTACTTC; cdr3_aa: CASSETSGEYEQYF
cdr3_length: 11; v_call: TRBV19; j_call: TRBJ1-4; d_call: .; clone_size: .; cdr3_nt: TGTGCCAGTAGTAACAGTGGAAAACTGTTTTTT; cdr3_aa: CASSNSGKLFF
cdr3_length: 12; v_call: TRBV9; j_call: TRBJ1-2; d_call: .; clone_size: .; cdr3_nt: TGTGCCAGCCGTTCGACAGACTATGGCTACACCTTC; cdr3_aa: CASRSTDYGYTF
cdr3_length: 13; v_call: TRBV2; j_call: TRBJ1-1; d_call: .; clone_size: .; cdr3_nt: TGTGCCAGCAGTGAAGACAGGATGACTGAAGCTTTCTTT; cdr3_aa: CASSEDRMTEAFF
cdr3_length: 14; v_call: TRBV25-1; j_call: TRBJ2-3; d_call: .; clone_size: .; cdr3_nt: TGTGCCAGCAGTGATTCAGGGAGCACAGATACGCAGTATTTT; cdr3_aa: CASSDSGSTDTQYF
cdr3_length: 15; v_call: TRBV6-1; j_call: TRBJ1-4; d_call: .; clone_size: .; cdr3_nt: TGTGCCAGCAGTGAAATCTACAGTTCAGGTGAAAAACTGTTTTTT; cdr3_aa: CASSEIYSSGEKLFF
cdr3_length: 11; v_call: TRBV28; j_call: TRBJ2-5; d_call: .; clone_size: .; cdr3_nt: TGTGCCACCTCACTAGAAGAGACCCAGTACTTC; cdr3_aa: CATSLEETQYF
cdr3_length: 15; v_call: TRBV2; j_call: TRBJ2-7; d_call: TRBD1; clone_size: few; cdr3_nt: TGTGCCAGCAGTGAGGTGACAGGGGGCTCCTACGAGCAGTACTTC; cdr3_aa: CASSEVTGGSYEQYF
cdr3_length: 13; v_call: TRBV6-5; j_call: TRBJ2-5; d_call: .; clone_size: .; cdr3_nt: TGTGCCAGCAGCATCAGGGGAACGGAGACCCAGTACTTC; cdr3_aa: CASSIRGTETQYF
cdr3_length: 14; v_call: TRBV6-6; j_call: TRBJ2-2; d_call: .; clone_size: .; cdr3_nt: TGTGCCAGCAGGGGGGACACGAACACCGGGGAGCTGTTTTTT; cdr3_aa: CASRGDTNTGELFF
cdr3_length: 18; v_call: TRBV4-1; j_call: TRBJ2-1; d_call: TRBD2; clone_size: .; cdr3_nt: TGCGCCAGCAGCCAGCCGACTAGCGGGAGAGCACCGTACAATGAGCAGTTCTTC; cdr3_aa: CASSQPTSGRAPYNEQFF
cdr3_length: 12; v_call: TRBV6-5; j_call: TRBJ2-1; d_call: .; clone_size: .; cdr3_nt: TGTGCCAGCTCATTCGGGACACATGAGCAGTTCTTC; cdr3_aa: CASSFGTHEQFF
cdr3_length: 15; v_call: TRBV28; j_call: TRBJ2-7; d_call: .; clone_size: .; cdr3_nt: TGTGCCAGCAGTCCGGATACCTTACTAGGCTACGAGCAGTACTTC; cdr3_aa: CASSPDTLLGYEQYF
cdr3_length: 15; v_call: TRBV4-2; j_call: TRBJ2-7; d_call: .; clone_size: .; cdr3_nt: TGTGCCAGCAGCCAAGCGGTGGGGGGAAACTACGAGCAGTACTTC; cdr3_aa: CASSQAVGGNYEQYF
cdr3_length: 16; v_call: TRBV7-9; j_call: TRBJ1-1; d_call: TRBD1; clone_size: .; cdr3_nt: TGTTCCAGCAACTTAGGGGACAGCAAAAGGAACACTGAAGCTTTCTTT; cdr3_aa: CSSNLGDSKRNTEAFF
cdr3_length: 15; v_call: TRBV10-1; j_call: TRBJ2-1; d_call: TRBD2; clone_size: .; cdr3_nt: TGCGCCAACGGGGGAGTAGCGGGCCTATGTAATGAGCAGTTCTTC; cdr3_aa: CANGGVAGLCNEQFF
cdr3_length: 13; v_call: TRBV28; j_call: TRBJ2-7; d_call: .; clone_size: once; cdr3_nt: TGTGCCAGCAATCAGTCACCCTCCTACGAGCAGTACTTC; cdr3_aa: CASNQSPSYEQYF